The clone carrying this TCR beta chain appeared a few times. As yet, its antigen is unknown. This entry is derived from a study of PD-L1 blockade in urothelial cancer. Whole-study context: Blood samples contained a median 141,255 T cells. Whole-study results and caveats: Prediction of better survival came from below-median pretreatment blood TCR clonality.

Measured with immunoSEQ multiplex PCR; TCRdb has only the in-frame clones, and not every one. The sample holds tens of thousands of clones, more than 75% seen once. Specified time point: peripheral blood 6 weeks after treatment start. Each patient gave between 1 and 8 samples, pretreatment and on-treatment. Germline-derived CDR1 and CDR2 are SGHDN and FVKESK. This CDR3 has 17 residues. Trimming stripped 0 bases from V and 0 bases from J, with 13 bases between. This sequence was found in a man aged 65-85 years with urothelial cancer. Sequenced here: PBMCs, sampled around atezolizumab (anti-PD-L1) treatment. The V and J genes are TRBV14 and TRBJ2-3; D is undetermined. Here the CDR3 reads CASSQEFRPASTDTQYF. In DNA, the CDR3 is TGTGCCAGCAGCCAAGAATTCAGGCCCGCTAGCACAGATACGCAGTATTTT.